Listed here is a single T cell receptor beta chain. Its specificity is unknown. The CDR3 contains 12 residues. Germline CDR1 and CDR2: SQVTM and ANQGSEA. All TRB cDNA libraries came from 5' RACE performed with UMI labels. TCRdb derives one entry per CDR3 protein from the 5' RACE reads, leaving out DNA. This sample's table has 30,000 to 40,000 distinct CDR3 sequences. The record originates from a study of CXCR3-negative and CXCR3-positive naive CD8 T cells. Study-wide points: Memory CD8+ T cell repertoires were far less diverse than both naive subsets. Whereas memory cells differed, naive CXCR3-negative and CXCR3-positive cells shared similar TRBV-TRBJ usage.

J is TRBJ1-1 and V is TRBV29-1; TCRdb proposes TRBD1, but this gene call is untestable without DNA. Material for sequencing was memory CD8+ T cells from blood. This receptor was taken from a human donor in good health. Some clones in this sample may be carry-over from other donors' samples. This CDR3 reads CSLFTGDGEAFF.